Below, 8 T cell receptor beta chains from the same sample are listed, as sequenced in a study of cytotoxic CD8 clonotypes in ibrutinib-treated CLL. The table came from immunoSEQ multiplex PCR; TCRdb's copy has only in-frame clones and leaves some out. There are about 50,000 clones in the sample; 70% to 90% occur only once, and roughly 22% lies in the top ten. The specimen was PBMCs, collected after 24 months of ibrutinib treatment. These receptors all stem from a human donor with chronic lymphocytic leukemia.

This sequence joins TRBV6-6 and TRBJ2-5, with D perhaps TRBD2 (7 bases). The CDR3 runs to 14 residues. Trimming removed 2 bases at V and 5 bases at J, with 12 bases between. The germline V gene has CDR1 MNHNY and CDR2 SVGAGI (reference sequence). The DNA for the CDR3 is TGTGCCAGCAGTTACACACAGGGAGGGGAGACCCAGTACTTC. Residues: CASSYTQGGETQYF.

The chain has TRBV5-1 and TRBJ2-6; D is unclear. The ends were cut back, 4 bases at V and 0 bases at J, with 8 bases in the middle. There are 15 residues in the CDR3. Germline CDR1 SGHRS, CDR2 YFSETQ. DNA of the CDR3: TGCGCCAGCAGCGGATCCATCTCTGGGGCCAACGTCCTGACTTTC. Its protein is CASSGSISGANVLTF. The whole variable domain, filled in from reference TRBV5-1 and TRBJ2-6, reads KAGVTQTPRYLIKTRGQQVTLSCSPISGHRSVSWYQQTPGQGLQFLFEYFSETQRNKGNFPGRFSGRQFSNSRSEMNVSTLELGDSALYLCASSGSISGANVLTFGAGSRLTVL.

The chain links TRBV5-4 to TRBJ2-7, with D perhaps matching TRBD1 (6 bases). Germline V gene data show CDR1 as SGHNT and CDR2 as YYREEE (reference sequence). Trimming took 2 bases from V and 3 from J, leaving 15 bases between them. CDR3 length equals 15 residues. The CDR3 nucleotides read TGTGCCAGCAGCTTCGAGGGGACACCAATCTACGAGCAGTACTTC. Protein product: CASSFEGTPIYEQYF.

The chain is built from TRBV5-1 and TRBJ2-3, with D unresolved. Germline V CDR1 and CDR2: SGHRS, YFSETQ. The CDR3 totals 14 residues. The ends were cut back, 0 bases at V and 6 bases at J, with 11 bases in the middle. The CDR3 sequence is CASSLGNVEDTQYF. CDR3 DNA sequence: TGCGCCAGCAGCTTGGGCAACGTGGAGGATACGCAGTATTTT. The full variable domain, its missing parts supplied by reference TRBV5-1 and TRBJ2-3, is KAGVTQTPRYLIKTRGQQVTLSCSPISGHRSVSWYQQTPGQGLQFLFEYFSETQRNKGNFPGRFSGRQFSNSRSEMNVSTLELGDSALYLCASSLGNVEDTQYFGPGTRLTVL.

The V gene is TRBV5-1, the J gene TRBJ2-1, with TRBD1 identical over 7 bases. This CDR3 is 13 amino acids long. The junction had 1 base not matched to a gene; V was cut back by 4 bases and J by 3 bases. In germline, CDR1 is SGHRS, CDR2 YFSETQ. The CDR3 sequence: CASSGDSYNEQFF. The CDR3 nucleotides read TGCGCCAGCAGCGGGGACAGCTACAATGAGCAGTTCTTC.

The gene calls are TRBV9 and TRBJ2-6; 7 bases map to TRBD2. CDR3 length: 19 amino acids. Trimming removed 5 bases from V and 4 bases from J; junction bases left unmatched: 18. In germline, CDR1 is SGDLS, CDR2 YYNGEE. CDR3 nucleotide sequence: TGTGCCAGCAGTATCGAAGCTCCGGGGGAGGGGTTAGGGGCCAACGTCCTGACTTTC. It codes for CASSIEAPGEGLGANVLTF.

The CDR3 DNA reads as TGCGCCAGCAGCCAAGATTGGGAAGGGGCGATAAGCACAGATACGCAGTATTTT. It encodes CASSQDWEGAISTDTQYF. The chain is built from TRBV4-3 and TRBJ2-3; perhaps TRBD1 as D (5 bases). Trimming shortened V by 0 bases and J by 0 bases, and 16 bases separated the two germline ends. The CDR3 length is 18 residues. Per the germline V gene, CDR1 is LGHNA and CDR2 is YSLEER.

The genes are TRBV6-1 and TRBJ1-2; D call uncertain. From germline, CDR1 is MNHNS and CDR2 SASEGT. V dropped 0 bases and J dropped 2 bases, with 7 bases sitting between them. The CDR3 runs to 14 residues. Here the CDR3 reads CASSEATGNYGYTF. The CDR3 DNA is TGTGCCAGCAGTGAAGCGACGGGGAACTATGGCTACACCTTC.